This T cell receptor (beta chain) comes out of a study of Tregs in tolerant kidney transplant recipients. Whole-study results and caveats: Few patients were studied, so findings need validation in larger groups. In tolerant patients, donor-specific Tregs outgrew total Tregs, suggesting antigen-driven expansion. Some patients' samples used different primers over time, so nucleotide sequences weren't comparable.

Generated by immunoSEQ multiplex PCR, the TCRdb table keeps only in-frame clones and is missing some. The table has 65,000 to 85,000 clones, 75% to 95% seen once. As for this clone: What it binds is not known.

Related graft donors supplied nonmyeloablative bone marrow transplants, and mixed chimerism was transient. Unstimulated Tregs (CD4+CD25+CD127-) and CD4+CD25- non-Tregs were sorted from PBMCs. The V and J ends lost 3 bases and 4 bases, in that order; junction bases with no gene match: 4. This CDR3 has 14 residues. Germline V gene lookup returns CDR1 PRHDT and CDR2 FYEKMQ (reference sequence). This rearrangement joins TRBV13 to TRBJ1-2; 8 bases are a match to TRBD1. Here the sequenced sample was CD4+ T cells from blood (PBMCs), taken 24 months after the transplant. The sequence came from a human patient who received a combined kidney and bone marrow transplant. Some T cells may have originated in the graft donor. The CDR3, as DNA: TGTGCCAGCAGCTTGATTCAGGGGGCCTATGGCTACACCTTC. Protein: CASSLIQGAYGYTF.